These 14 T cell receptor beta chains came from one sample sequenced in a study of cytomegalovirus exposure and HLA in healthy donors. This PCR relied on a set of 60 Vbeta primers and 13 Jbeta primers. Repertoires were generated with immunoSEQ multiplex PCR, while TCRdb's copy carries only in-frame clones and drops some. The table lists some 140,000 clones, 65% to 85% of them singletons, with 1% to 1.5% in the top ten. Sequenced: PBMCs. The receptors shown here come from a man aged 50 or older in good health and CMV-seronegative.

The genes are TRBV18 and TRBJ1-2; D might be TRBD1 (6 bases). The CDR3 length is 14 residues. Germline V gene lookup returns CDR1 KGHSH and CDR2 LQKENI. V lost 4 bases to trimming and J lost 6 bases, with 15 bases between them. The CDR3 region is CASSLDRNPNGYTF. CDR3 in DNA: TGTGCCAGCTCACTTGACAGGAATCCAAATGGCTACACCTTC.

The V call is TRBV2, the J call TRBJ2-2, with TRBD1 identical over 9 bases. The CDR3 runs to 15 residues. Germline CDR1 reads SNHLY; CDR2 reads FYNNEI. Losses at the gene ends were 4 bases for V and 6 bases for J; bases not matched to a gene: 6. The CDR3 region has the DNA TGTGCCAGCAGTGTTGGGACAGGGTACCCCGGGGAGCTGTTTTTT. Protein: CASSVGTGYPGELFF.

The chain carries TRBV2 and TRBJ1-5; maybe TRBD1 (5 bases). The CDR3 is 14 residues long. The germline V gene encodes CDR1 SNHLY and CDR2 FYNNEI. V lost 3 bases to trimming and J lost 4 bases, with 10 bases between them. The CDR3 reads CASSDQGVNQPQHF. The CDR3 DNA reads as TGTGCCAGCAGTGATCAAGGGGTTAATCAGCCCCAGCATTTT. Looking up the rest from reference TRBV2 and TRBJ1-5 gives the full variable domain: EPEVTQTPSHQVTQMGQEVILRCVPISNHLYFYWYRQILGQKVEFLVSFYNNEISEKSEIFDDQFSVERPDGSNFTLKIRSTKLEDSAMYFCASSDQGVNQPQHFGDGTRLSIL.

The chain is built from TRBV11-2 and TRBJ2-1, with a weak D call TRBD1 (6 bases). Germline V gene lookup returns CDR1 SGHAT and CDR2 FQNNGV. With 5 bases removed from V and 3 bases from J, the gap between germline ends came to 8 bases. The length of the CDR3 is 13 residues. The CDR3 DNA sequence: TGTGCCAGCAGCCCGGGACACTACAATGAGCAGTTCTTC. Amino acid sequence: CASSPGHYNEQFF.

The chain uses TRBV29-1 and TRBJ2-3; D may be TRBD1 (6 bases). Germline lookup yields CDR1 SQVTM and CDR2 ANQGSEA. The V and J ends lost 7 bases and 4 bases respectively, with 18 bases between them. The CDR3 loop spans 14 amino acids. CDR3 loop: CSAGTRGDSDTQYF. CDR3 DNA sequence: TGCAGCGCTGGGACCAGGGGCGATTCAGATACGCAGTATTTT.

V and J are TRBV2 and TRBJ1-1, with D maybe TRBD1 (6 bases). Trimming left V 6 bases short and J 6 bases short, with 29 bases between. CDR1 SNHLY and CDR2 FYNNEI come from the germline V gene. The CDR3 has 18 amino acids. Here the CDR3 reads CASREIPGTTKGSPEAFF. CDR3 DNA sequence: TGTGCCAGCAGGGAGATCCCCGGGACAACTAAAGGGAGTCCTGAAGCTTTCTTT. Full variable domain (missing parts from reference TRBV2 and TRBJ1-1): EPEVTQTPSHQVTQMGQEVILRCVPISNHLYFYWYRQILGQKVEFLVSFYNNEISEKSEIFDDQFSVERPDGSNFTLKIRSTKLEDSAMYFCASREIPGTTKGSPEAFFGQGTRLTVV.

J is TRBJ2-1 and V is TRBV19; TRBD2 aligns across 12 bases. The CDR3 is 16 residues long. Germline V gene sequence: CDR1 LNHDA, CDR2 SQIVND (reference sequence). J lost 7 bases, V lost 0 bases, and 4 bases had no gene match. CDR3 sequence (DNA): TGTGCCAGTAGTATAGAGACTAGCGGGAGCGGGAATGAGCAGTTCTTC. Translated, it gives CASSIETSGSGNEQFF.

The CDR3 DNA sequence: TGTGCCAGCAGAGGGGCGTCCTACAATGAGCAGTTCTTC. This translates into CASRGASYNEQFF. J is TRBJ2-1 and V is TRBV2; a weak D match, TRBD1 (5 bases). The CDR3 runs 13 residues. Between the trimmed V and J ends, which lost 6 bases and 1 base, there was a span of 7 bases. Germline values: CDR1 SNHLY, CDR2 FYNNEI. Drawing the rest from reference TRBV2 and TRBJ2-1, the complete variable domain is EPEVTQTPSHQVTQMGQEVILRCVPISNHLYFYWYRQILGQKVEFLVSFYNNEISEKSEIFDDQFSVERPDGSNFTLKIRSTKLEDSAMYFCASRGASYNEQFFGPGTRLTVL.

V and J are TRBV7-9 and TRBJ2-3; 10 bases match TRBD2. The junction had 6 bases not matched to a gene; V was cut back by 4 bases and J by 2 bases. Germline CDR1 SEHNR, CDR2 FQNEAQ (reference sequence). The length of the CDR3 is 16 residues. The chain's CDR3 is CASSSGLAETTDTQYF. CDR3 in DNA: TGTGCCAGCAGCTCCGGACTAGCGGAGACCACAGATACGCAGTATTTT.

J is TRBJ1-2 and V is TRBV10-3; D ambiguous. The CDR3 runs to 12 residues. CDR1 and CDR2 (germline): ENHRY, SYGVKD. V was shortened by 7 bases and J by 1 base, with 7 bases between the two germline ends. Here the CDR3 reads CAITENNYGYTF. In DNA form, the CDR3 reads TGTGCCATCACGGAGAATAACTATGGCTACACCTTC.

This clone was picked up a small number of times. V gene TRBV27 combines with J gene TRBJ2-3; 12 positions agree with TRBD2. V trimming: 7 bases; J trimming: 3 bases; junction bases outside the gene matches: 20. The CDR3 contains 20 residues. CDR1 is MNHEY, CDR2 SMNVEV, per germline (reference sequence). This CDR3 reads CASTYTAGLAGGLGTDTQYF. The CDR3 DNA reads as TGTGCCAGCACCTATACCGCGGGGCTAGCGGGAGGGCTAGGGACAGATACGCAGTATTTT.

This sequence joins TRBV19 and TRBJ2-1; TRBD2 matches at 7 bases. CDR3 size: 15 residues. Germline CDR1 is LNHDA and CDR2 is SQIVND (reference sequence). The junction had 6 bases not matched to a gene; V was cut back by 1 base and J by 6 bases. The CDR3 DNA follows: TGTGCCAGTAGTATAGGGAGGGCTAGCGGCAATGAGCAGTTCTTC. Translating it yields CASSIGRASGNEQFF.

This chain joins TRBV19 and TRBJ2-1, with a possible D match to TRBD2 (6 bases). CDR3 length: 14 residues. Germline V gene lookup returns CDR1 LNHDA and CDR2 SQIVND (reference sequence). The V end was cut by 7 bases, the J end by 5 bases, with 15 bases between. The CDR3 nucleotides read TGTGCCAGTATCCGTGGGGGGAGCCACAATGAGCAGTTCTTC. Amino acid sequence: CASIRGGSHNEQFF.

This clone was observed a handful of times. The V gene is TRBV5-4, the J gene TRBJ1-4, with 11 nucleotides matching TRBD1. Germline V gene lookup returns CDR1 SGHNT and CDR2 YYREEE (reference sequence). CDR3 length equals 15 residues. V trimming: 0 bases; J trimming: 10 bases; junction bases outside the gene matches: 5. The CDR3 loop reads CASSLGTGGDGKLFF. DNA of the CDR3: TGTGCCAGCAGCTTGGGGACAGGGGGCGACGGAAAACTGTTTTTT. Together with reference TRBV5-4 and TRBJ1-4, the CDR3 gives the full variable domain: ETGVTQSPTHLIKTRGQQVTLRCSSQSGHNTVSWYQQALGQGPQFIFQYYREEENGRGNFPPRFSGLQFPNYSSELNVNALELDDSALYLCASSLGTGGDGKLFFGSGTQLSVL.